A selection of T cell receptor beta chains follows, all from one sample in a study of cytomegalovirus exposure and HLA in healthy donors. Only in-frame clones appear in the TCRdb table, and some are missing; sequencing was by immunoSEQ multiplex PCR. The sample records roughly 220,000 clones, 82% being singletons. The sequenced sample was PBMCs. These receptors all stem from a woman between 40 and 55 years old in good health and CMV-seronegative. The CDR3 runs from the conserved cysteine through the conserved F or W. D genes are given only for firm matches. A row's size may be missing; if present it is once, few, many or a size class.

>TRBV9|-|TRBJ2-1|15|TRBD2
CASSAGTSPMMQQFF
TGTGCCAGCAGCGCCGGGACTAGCCCTATGATGCAGCAGTTCTTC
>TRBV9|once|TRBJ2-7|14|TRBD1
CASSAGTGGYEQYF
TGTGCCAGCAGCGCCGGGACAGGGGGCTACGAGCAGTACTTC
>TRBV27|-|TRBJ1-5|16|TRBD1
CASSLSSGTGNQPQHF
TGTGCCAGCAGTTTATCGTCCGGGACAGGGAATCAGCCCCAGCATTTT
>TRBV9|few|TRBJ1-1|14|-
CASSSDLEAGEAFF
TGTGCCAGCAGCTCCGATTTAGAGGCGGGAGAAGCTTTCTTT
>TRBV7-9|-|TRBJ1-2|12|-
CASSPDSYGYTF
TGTGCCAGCAGCCCGGACAGCTATGGCTACACCTTC
>TRBV12-5|once|TRBJ1-1|13|TRBD1
CASGPQGGSEAFF
TGTGCTAGTGGTCCCCAGGGGGGATCTGAAGCTTTCTTT
>TRBV6-5|-|TRBJ2-7|14|TRBD1
CASSRDRGSYEQYF
TGTGCCAGCAGCCGGGACAGGGGATCCTACGAGCAGTACTTC
>TRBV7-9|-|TRBJ1-1|12|-
CASARARTEAFF
TGTGCCAGTGCCAGGGCGCGCACTGAAGCTTTCTTT
>TRBV20-1|-|TRBJ2-1|11|-
CSARGLLEQFF
TGCAGTGCTAGAGGACTCCTAGAGCAGTTCTTC
>TRBV7-9|-|TRBJ1-3|15|-
CASSPDTHSGNTIYF
TGTGCCAGCAGCCCGGACACCCACTCTGGAAACACCATATATTTT
>TRBV7-2|-|TRBJ1-2|14|TRBD1
CASSFWTGTYGYTF
TGTGCCAGCAGCTTTTGGACAGGGACATATGGCTACACCTTC
>TRBV19|once|TRBJ1-1|15|-
CASSIGQTLNTEAFF
TGTGCCAGTAGTATTGGGCAGACCTTAAACACTGAAGCTTTCTTT
>TRBV15|few|TRBJ2-5|14|-
CATSRGESQETQYF
TGTGCCACCAGCAGAGGAGAGTCCCAAGAGACCCAGTACTTC
>TRBV29-1|-|TRBJ2-1|15|-
CSVPLGGRSEGEQFF
TGCAGCGTGCCCTTGGGGGGTCGGTCGGAGGGTGAGCAGTTCTTC
>TRBV11-2|-|TRBJ2-3|18|TRBD2
CASSLSPPLAESTDTQYF
TGTGCCAGCAGCTTAAGCCCCCCTCTAGCGGAATCAACAGATACGCAGTATTTT